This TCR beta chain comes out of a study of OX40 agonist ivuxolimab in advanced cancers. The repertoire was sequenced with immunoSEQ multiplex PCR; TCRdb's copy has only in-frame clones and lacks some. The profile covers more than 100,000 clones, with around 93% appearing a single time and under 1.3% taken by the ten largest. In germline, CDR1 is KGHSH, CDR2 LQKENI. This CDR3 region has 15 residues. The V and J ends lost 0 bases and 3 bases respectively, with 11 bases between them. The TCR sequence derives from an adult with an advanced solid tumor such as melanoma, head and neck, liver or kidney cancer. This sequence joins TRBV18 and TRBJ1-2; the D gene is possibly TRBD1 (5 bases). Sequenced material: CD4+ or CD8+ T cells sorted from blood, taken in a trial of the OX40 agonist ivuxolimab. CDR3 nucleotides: TGTGCCAGCTCACCACCATTAAGAGGGGACTATGGCTACACCTTC. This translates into CASSPPLRGDYGYTF. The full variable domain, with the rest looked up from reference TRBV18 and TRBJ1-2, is NAGVMQNPRHLVRRRGQEARLRCSPMKGHSHVYWYRQLPEEGLKFMVYLQKENIIDESGMPKERFSAEFPKEGPSILRIQQVVRGDSAAYFCASSPPLRGDYGYTFGSGTRLTVV.